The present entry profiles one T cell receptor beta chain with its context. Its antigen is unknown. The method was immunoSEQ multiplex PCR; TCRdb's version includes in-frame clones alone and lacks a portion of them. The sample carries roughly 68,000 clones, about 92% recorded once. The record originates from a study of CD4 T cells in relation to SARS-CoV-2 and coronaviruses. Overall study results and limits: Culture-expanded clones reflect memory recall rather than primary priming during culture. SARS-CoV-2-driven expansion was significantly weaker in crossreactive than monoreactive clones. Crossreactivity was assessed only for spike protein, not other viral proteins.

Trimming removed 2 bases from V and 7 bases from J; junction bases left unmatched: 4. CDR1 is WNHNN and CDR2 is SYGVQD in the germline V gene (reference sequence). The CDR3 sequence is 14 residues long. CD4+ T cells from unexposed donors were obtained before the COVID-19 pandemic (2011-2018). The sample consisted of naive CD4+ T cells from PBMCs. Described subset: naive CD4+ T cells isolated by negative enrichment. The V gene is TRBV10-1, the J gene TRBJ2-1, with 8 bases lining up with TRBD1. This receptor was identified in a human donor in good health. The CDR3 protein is CASSERTGKNEQFF. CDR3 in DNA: TGCGCCAGCAGTGAGAGGACAGGGAAGAATGAGCAGTTCTTC.